This TCR beta chain was sequenced for a study of cytomegalovirus exposure and HLA in healthy donors. This CDR3 contains 14 residues. V was clipped by 0 bases and J by 3 bases, with 8 bases between them. The germline CDR1 and CDR2 sequences are MNHEY and SVGAGI. Study results and limitations: Some public TCRs appeared in many individuals, while most sequences were rare. Donors belonging to an Asian-associated ancestry cluster reportedly showed fewer N-insertions in productive TCRs than the roughly 680-donor mean, according to what a later analysis found. A later look showed TCR association rates differing by HLA locus, highest for DRB1 and lowest for HLA-C. Later, an analysis showed that TCR beta chains associated with HLA were more clonally expanded than others that were equally common.

A multiplex PCR was run with 60 Vbeta primers and 13 Jbeta primers. Produced via immunoSEQ multiplex PCR; TCRdb's table is partial and in-frame only. Of roughly 200,000 clones listed, roughly 90% are singletons. A remark on this clone: The antigen remains unidentified.

This clonotype was sampled from a woman under 40 in good health and CMV-seronegative. The sample taken for sequencing was PBMCs. The chain joins TRBV6-5 to TRBJ1-1; D is ambiguous. The CDR3 spells CASSYSSGYTEAFF. CDR3 DNA: TGTGCCAGCAGTTACTCGAGCGGTTACACTGAAGCTTTCTTT.